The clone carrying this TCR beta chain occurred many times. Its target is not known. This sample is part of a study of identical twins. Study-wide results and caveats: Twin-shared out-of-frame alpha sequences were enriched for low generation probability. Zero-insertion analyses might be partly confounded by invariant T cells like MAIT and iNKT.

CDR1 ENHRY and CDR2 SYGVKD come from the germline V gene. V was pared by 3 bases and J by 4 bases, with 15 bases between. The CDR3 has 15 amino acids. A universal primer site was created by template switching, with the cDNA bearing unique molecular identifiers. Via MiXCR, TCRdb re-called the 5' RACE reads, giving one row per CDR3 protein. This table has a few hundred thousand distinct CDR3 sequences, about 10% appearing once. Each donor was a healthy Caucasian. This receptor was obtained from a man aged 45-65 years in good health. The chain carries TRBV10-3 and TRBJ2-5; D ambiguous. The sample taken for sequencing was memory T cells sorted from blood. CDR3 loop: CAISEKEARGETQYF. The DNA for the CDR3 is TGTGCCATCAGTGAAAAGGAAGCCCGAGGAGAGACCCAGTACTTC.